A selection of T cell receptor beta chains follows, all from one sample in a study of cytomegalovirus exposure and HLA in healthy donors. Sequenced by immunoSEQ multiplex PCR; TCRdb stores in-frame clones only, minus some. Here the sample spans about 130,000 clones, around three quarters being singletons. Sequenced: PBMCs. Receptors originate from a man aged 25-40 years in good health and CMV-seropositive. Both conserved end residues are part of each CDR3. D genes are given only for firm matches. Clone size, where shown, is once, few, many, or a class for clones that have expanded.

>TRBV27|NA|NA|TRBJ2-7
CASKPGTRTYEQYF
TGTGCCAGCAAACCCGGGACAAGAACCTACGAGCAGTACTTC
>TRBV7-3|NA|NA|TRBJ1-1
CASSLLGRTEAFF
TGTGCCAGCAGCCTACTAGGGCGCACTGAAGCTTTCTTT
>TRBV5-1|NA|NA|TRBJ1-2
CASSLGLFYGYTF
TGCGCCAGCAGCTTGGGTCTTTTCTATGGCTACACCTTC
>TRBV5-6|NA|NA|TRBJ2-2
CASSLGGHYTGELFF
TGTGCCAGCAGCTTGGGTGGACACTACACCGGGGAGCTGTTTTTT
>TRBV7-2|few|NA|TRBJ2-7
CASSADGSEGDEQYF
TGTGCCAGCAGCGCGGACGGGTCGGAGGGCGACGAGCAGTACTTC
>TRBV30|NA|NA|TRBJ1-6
CAWSRGQYDSPLHF
TGTGCCTGGAGTAGGGGCCAATATGATTCACCCCTCCACTTT
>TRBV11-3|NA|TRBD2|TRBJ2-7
CASSPAGLTEQYF
TGTGCCAGCAGCCCAGCGGGGTTAACCGAGCAGTACTTC
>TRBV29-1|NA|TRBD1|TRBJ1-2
CSVLGQGGGYTF
TGCAGCGTCCTCGGACAGGGAGGAGGCTACACCTTC
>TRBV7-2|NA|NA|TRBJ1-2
CASSSPGGGPVRGYGYTF
TGTGCCAGCAGCTCTCCTGGTGGGGGCCCCGTACGGGGTTATGGCTACACCTTC
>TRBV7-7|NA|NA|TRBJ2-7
CASSPGRESGEQYF
TGTGCCAGCAGCCCGGGACGGGAGTCCGGCGAGCAGTACTTC
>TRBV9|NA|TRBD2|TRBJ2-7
CASSVDGGGGTYEQYF
TGTGCCAGCAGCGTAGACGGGGGGGGAGGTACCTACGAGCAGTACTTC
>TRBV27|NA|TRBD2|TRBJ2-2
CASSRGTSGGTGELFF
TGTGCCAGCAGCCGGGGGACTAGCGGGGGGACCGGGGAGCTGTTTTTT
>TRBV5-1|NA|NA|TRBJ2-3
CASSLDSYRATDTQYF
TGCGCCAGCAGCTTGGATTCGTACAGGGCTACAGATACGCAGTATTTT
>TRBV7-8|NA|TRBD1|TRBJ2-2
CASSTGQGAMELFF
TGTGCCAGCAGCACGGGACAGGGGGCGATGGAGCTGTTTTTT